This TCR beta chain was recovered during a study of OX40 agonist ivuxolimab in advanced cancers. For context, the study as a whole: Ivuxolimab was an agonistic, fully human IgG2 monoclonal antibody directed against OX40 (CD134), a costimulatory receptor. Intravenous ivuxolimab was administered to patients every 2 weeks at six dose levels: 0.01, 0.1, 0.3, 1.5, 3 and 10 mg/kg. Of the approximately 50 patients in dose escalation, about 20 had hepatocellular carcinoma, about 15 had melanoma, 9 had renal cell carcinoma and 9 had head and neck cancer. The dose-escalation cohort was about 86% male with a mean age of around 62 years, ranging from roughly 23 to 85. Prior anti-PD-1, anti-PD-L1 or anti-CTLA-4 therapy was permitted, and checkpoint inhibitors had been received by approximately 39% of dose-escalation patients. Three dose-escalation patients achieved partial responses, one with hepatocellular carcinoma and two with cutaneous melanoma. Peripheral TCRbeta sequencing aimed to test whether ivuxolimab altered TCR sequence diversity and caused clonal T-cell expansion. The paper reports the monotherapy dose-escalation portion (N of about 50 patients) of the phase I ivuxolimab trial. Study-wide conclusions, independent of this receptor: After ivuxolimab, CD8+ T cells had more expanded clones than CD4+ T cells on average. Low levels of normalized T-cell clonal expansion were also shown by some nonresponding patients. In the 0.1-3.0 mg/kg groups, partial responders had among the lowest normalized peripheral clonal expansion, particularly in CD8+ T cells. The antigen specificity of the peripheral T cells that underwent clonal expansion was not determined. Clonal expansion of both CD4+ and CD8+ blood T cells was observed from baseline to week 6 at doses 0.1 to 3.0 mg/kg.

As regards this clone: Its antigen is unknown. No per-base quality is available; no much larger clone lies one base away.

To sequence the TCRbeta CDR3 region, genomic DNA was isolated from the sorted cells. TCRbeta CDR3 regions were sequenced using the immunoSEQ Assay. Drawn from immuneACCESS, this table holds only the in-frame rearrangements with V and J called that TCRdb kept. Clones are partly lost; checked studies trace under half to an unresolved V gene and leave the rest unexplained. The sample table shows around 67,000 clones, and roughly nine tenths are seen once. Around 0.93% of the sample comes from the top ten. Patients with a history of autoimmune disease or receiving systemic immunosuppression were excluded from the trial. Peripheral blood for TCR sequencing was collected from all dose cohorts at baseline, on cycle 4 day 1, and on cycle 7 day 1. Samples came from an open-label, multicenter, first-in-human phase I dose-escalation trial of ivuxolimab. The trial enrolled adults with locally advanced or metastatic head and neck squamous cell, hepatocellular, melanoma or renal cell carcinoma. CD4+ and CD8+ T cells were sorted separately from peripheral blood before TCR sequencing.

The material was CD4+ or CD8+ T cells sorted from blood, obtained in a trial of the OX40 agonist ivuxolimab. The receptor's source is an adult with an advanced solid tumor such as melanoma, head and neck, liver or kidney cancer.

The DNA is as follows: TGTGCCAGCAGCTTAGCGGGGACAGGGGGGTTCTACGAGCAGTACTTC. This encodes CASSLAGTGGFYEQYF. The rearrangement joined TRBV7-2 to TRBJ2-7; 11 middle bases align to TRBD1. Sequences SGHTA (CDR1) and FQGNSA (CDR2) are obtained from the germline V gene. Reading from cysteine to phenylalanine, the CDR3 counts 16 amino acids. The sequence is cut down to CDR3 DNA, 48 bases in frame from base 1. Here V drops 0 bases and J drops 3 bases, and the junction holds 4 bases not matched to any gene.